This TCR beta chain was recorded in a study of shared clonotypes between healthy human individuals (dated by TCRdb to 2019 to 2021). For the wider study: The cohort included three men and a couple of women between 18 and 49 years of age. For each donor, CD4 naive and CD4 memory were each run on three plates, CD8 naive on two plates, and CD8 memory on one plate. The study deeply sequenced blood TCR repertoires of about 5 healthy adults to estimate repertoire size and the extent of clonotype sharing between individuals. To increase sequencing depth and limit assay-specific biases, TCR repertoire library preparation and sequencing were carried out by different laboratories using diverse techniques. Each donor's leukapheresis produced roughly between roughly 0.85 and 10 billion PBMCs.

Relative to germline, V is missing 3 bases and J is missing 8 bases, with 3 bases of the junction outside any gene match. Via the germline V gene (reference sequence), CDR1 is SEHNR and CDR2 FQNEAQ. Reading from cysteine to phenylalanine, the CDR3 counts 12 amino acids. Only the CDR3 region is kept as DNA, spanning 36 bases read in frame from base 1. Worth noting for this clone: The target of this receptor is not known. No base quality values were provided; no much bigger clone lies one nucleotide off.

Overall study results and their limits: Higher generation probabilities were observed for clonotypes shared by all four sorted-subset donors than for non-shared clonotypes. Pairwise subsampling indicated that sequencing depth was expected to affect the degree of clonotype sharing among donors. The small number of donors limited the genetic and exposure-history diversity represented. Only blood was sampled, and tissue TCR repertoires likely differ from those in blood. Naive subsets generally had larger estimated clonotype richness than memory subsets. Even with the large sequencing depth, rarefaction of the sorted-subset datasets indicated that sequencing was incomplete. Around 5% of naive CD4, around 4% of naive CD8, approximately 2.2% of memory CD4, and roughly 0.4% of memory CD8 clonotypes were shared across a few donors.

Using the deep immunoSEQ assay, TCR CDR3 regions were amplified from genomic DNA by multiplex PCR. Genomic DNA extracted from each cell subset was distributed evenly over all wells of several immunoSEQ 96-well plates, and each plate served as one replicate. For sorted subsets, 150 to 250 ng genomic DNA, equal to tens of thousands of T cell genomes, was loaded into each replicate PCR. Purified libraries were quantified with a Qubit 3.0 fluorometer, sized on a Bioanalyzer 2100, and re-quantified with the KAPA Library Quantification kit. Every immunoSEQ 96-well plate was sequenced on a dedicated single-read 150-cycle Illumina NextSeq 550 flow cell. The study's own analysis went as follows. Because the immunoSEQ output held only junctional sequences and lacked quality scores, the filtering could not match the filtering applied to full-length reads. To assign V/J genes and CDR3, sequences were annotated against IMGT germline references using PyIR, a Python wrapper for IgBLAST v1.9. Reads were filtered out if the reads had weak V/J assignments (E-value above 1e-6), no CDR3, stop codons, out-of-frame junctions, or ambiguous translated residues. V3J clonotypes were defined by identical inferred V gene, J gene, and CDR3 amino acid sequence. Percentage overlap between repertoires was computed as shared unique clonotypes divided by the size of the smaller repertoire. Richness of each repertoire was evaluated using RTK rarefaction, the Chao1 estimator, and Recon v2.1 estimates of unobserved clonotypes. Generation probabilities were computed with OLGA for all TCRbeta clonotypes obtained by the gDNA method from several donors. TCRdb limited this immuneACCESS table to in-frame rearrangements with V and J called. A share of clones is missing; checked studies link under half to unresolved V genes, and the rest is unexplained. Clone size and V and J calls were adopted from that table, with D and trimming inferred from the DNA. The sample table records roughly 2,500,000 clones; over 85% of these occur just once. The top ten clonotypes cover around 0.37% of the sample.

The donors were healthy, HIV-negative adults with no recently reported acute infections or vaccinations. Only Caucasian adults living in Nashville, Tennessee, USA were represented among the donors. CD4+ T cells were enriched by magnetic negative selection, after which naive cells were positively selected on CD45RA and the negative fraction was taken as the memory subset. After blood collection by leukapheresis, PBMCs were isolated using Ficoll-Histopaque density gradient centrifugation and then cryopreserved in the vapor phase of liquid nitrogen. Purity and quantity of every magnetically sorted T cell population were checked by analytical flow cytometry. Genomic DNA was isolated from every sorted fraction and measured by UV absorbance on a Nanodrop 2000c.

Sequenced input: naive CD4+ T cells from PBMCs. Taken with the paper, the label for cell subset or site translates to: CD45RA+ positively selected. This receptor was taken from a man between 18 and 35 years old in good health. Some clones in this sample may be carry-over from other donors' samples. The chain uses TRBV7-9 and TRBJ1-2, with TRBD1 matching 7 junction bases. The DNA is as follows: TGTGCCAGCAGCTTTGGAGGGGGCGGCTACACCTTC. Its protein product is CASSFGGGGYTF.